This T cell receptor (beta chain) was sequenced during a study of T cell responses to AZD1222 COVID-19 vaccine. General study results and limits: Sampling captured repertoires only after the peak T cell response. Clonal diversity may have been underestimated, and the donors were mostly white British, with more females than males. Just six people given AZD1222 tested seropositive at baseline.

This CDR3 has 12 residues. V lost 6 bases and J 4 bases, leaving 8 bases between the germline ends. Germline CDR1 SGHDT, CDR2 YYEEEE. This clone was found many times. No antigen is known for it. Sequencing used immunoSEQ multiplex PCR; TCRdb keeps in-frame clones, though not all of them. This sample has under 200,000 clones, with around 90% found just once. This TCR derives from an adult in good health. The chain is built from TRBV5-6 and TRBJ2-1; D may be TRBD2 (6 bases). The source material was peripheral blood, sampled on day 0 of AZD1222 vaccination. The CDR3 coding sequence is TGTGCCAGCACCGCGGGGTACAATGAGCAGTTCTTC. It is translated as CASTAGYNEQFF.